This T cell receptor beta chain was identified during a study of blood T cell repertoires in COVID-19. Assay: immunoSEQ multiplex PCR; the TCRdb copy retains only in-frame clones and omits some. The data contain hundreds of thousands of clones, 80% to 90% of them singletons. Germline lookup yields CDR1 LGHDT and CDR2 YNNKEL (reference sequence). Trimming removed 0 bases at V and 5 bases at J, with 8 bases between. The CDR3 loop spans 13 amino acids. The J gene is TRBJ2-7, the V gene TRBV3-1 (or the pseudogene TRBV3-2); D is unresolved. The specimen was peripheral blood. The clonotype originates from a woman aged 30 to 39 with active or convalescent COVID-19. DNA of the CDR3: TGTGCCAGCAGCCAAGATCGAGGCCACGAGCAGTACTTC. Its protein is CASSQDRGHEQYF.